What follows describes a single TCR beta chain. These data are taken from a study of blood T cell repertoires in COVID-19. Study at large: From the United States, Italy and Spain came samples of acute and convalescent COVID-19.

Germline V gene sequence: CDR1 LNHDA, CDR2 SQIVND (reference sequence). V was clipped by 8 bases and J by 2 bases, with 16 bases between them. The CDR3 length is 15 residues. Sequencing was performed with immunoSEQ multiplex PCR; in TCRdb, only in-frame clones are kept and a portion is missing. Found here are 300,000 to 400,000 clones, about nine tenths of them singletons; the top ten hold around 2.5%. The age range of participants was about 18 to 89 years, with residence in fewer than 25 US areas. Cohorts were determined from participant-reported clinical history. The study counted Cohort 3 donors as recovered given two negative PCRs, clearance, or symptom resolution.

Sequencing used PBMCs or T cells enriched from blood (not recorded which). The V and J genes are TRBV19 and TRBJ1-3; D may be TRBD1 (6 bases). The clonotype was recovered from a man aged 55 to 70 who had recovered from COVID-19. The CDR3 DNA reads TGTGCCAGTCAACCCCCGGGGGGCACTGGAAACACCATATATTTT. Translating it yields CASQPPGGTGNTIYF.